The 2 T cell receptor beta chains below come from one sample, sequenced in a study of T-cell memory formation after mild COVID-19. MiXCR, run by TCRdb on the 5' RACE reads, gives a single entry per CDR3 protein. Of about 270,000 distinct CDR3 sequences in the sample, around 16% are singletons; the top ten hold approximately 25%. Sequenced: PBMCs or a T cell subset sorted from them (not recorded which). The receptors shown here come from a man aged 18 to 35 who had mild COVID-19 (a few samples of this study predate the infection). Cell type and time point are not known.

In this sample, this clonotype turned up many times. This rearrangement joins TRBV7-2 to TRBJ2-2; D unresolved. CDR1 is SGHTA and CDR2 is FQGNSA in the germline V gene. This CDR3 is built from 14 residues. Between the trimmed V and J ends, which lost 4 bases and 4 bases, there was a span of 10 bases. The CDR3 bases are TGTGCCAGCAGCTCGCGACTGTTCACCGGGGAGCTGTTTTTT. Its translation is CASSSRLFTGELFF.

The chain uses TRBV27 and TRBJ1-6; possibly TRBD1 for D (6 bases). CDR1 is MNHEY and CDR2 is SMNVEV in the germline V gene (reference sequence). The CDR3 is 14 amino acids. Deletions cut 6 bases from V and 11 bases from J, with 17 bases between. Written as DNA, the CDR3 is TGTGCCAGCAGGTCGGGACCTGGGGGCGCACCCCTCCACTTT. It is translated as CASRSGPGGAPLHF.